The TCR beta chain described here comes from a study of blood T cell repertoires in COVID-19. Study-wide background: The United States, Italy and Spain provided the acute and convalescent COVID-19 samples. The cDNA or gDNA used as material had been derived from T cells, B-cell-depleted T cells, or PBMCs.

This clone was seen just once. Clones were sequenced by immunoSEQ multiplex PCR, and TCRdb holds only the in-frame ones, with some missing. The sample yields around 200,000 clones, under 90% seen once. Germline values: CDR1 SGHDT, CDR2 YYEEEE. This CDR3 is built from 16 residues. Trimming cost V 3 bases and J 4 bases; bases outside gene matches: 7. V gene TRBV5-6 combines with J gene TRBJ1-2; 12 bases agree with TRBD1. The specimen sequenced was peripheral blood. The clonotype originates from a man aged 40-49 years with acute or convalescent COVID-19. Here the CDR3 reads CASSSGQGASGYGYTF. Here the CDR3 DNA reads TGTGCCAGCAGCTCGGGACAGGGGGCTTCTGGCTATGGCTACACCTTC. The whole variable domain, filled in from reference TRBV5-6 and TRBJ1-2, reads DAGVTQSPTHLIKTRGQQVTLRCSPKSGHDTVSWYQQALGQGPQFIFQYYEEEERQRGNFPDRFSGHQFPNYSSELNVNALLLGDSALYLCASSSGQGASGYGYTFGSGTRLTVV.